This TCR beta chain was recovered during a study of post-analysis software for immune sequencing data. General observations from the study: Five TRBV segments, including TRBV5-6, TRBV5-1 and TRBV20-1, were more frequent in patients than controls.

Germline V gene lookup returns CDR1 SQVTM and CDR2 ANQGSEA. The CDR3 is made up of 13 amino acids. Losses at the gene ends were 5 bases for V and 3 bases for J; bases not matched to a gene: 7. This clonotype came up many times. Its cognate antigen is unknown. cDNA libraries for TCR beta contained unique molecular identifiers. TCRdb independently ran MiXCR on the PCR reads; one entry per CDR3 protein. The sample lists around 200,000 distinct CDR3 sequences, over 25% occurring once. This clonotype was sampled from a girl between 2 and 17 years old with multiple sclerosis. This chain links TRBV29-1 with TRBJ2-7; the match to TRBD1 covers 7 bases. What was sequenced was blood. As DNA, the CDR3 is TGCAGCGTTCTCCAGGGGGTAGGCTACGAGCAGTACTTC. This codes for CSVLQGVGYEQYF.